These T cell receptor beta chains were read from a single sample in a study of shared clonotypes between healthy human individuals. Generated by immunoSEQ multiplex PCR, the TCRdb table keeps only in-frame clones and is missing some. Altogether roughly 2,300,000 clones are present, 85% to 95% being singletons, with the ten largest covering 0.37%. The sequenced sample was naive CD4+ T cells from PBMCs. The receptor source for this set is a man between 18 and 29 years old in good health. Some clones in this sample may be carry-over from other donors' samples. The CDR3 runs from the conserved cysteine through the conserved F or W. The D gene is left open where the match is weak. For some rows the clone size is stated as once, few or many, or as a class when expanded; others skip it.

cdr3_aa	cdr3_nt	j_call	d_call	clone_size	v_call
CASSQTGQPETQYF	TGTGCCAGCAGTCAAACCGGACAGCCCGAGACCCAGTACTTC	TRBJ2-5	.	.	TRBV6-5
CASSPGLGTYNEQFF	TGCGCCAGCAGCCCGGGACTAGGTACCTACAATGAGCAGTTCTTC	TRBJ2-1	TRBD2	.	TRBV5-1
CASSLAAGIRADTQYF	TGTGCCAGCAGCTTAGCAGCGGGAATCCGAGCAGATACGCAGTATTTT	TRBJ2-3	TRBD2	.	TRBV7-2
CASSPPGTVVSGNTIYF	TGTGCCAGCTCACCACCCGGGACGGTCGTCTCTGGAAACACCATATATTTT	TRBJ1-3	.	.	TRBV18
CASSLGGTESSYEQYF	TGCGCCAGCAGCCTCGGCGGGACAGAGAGCTCCTACGAGCAGTACTTC	TRBJ2-7	.	once	TRBV5-1
CASGHPVVSGRQPQHF	TGTGCCAGCGGGCACCCTGTCGTCTCCGGACGGCAGCCCCAGCATTTT	TRBJ1-5	.	.	TRBV7-6
CASSFRTHYGYTF	TGCGCCAGCAGCTTCAGGACCCACTATGGCTACACCTTC	TRBJ1-2	.	.	TRBV5-1
CASSLGRDRSYGYTF	TGTGCCAGCAGCTTAGGGAGGGACAGGTCCTATGGCTACACCTTC	TRBJ1-2	TRBD1	.	TRBV7-2
CASSQFRLAGTNEQFF	TGTGCCAGCAGCCAATTCAGACTAGCGGGAACCAATGAGCAGTTCTTC	TRBJ2-1	TRBD2	.	TRBV13
CASSSRGHRNTEAFF	TGCGCCAGCAGCTCCCGGGGACACAGGAACACTGAAGCTTTCTTT	TRBJ1-1	.	.	TRBV5-1